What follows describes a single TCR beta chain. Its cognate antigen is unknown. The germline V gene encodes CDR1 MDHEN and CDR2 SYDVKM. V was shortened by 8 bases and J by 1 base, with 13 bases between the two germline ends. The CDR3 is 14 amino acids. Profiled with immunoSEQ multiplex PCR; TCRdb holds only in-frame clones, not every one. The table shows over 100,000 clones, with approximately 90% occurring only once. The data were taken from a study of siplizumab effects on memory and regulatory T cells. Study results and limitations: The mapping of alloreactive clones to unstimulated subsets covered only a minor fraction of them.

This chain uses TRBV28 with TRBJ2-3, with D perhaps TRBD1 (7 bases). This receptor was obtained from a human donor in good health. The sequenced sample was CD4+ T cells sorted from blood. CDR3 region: CASRSRGGTDTQYF. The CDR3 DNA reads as TGTGCCAGCCGAAGCAGGGGGGGCACAGATACGCAGTATTTT. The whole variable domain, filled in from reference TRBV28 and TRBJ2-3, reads DVKVTQSSRYLVKRTGEKVFLECVQDMDHENMFWYRQDPGLGLRLIYFSYDVKMKEKGDIPEGYSVSREKKERFSLILESASTNQTSMYLCASRSRGGTDTQYFGPGTRLTVL.